Shown below are 6 T cell receptor beta chains from a single sample sequenced in a study of OX40 agonist ivuxolimab in advanced cancers. Profiled with immunoSEQ multiplex PCR; TCRdb holds only in-frame clones, not every one. The sample shows approximately 88,000 clones, around nine tenths of them seen only once. The specimen comprised CD4+ or CD8+ T cells sorted from blood, sampled in a trial of the OX40 agonist ivuxolimab. Receptors originate from an adult with an advanced solid tumor such as melanoma, head and neck, liver or kidney cancer.

CDR3 nucleotides: TGTGCCCTCGGGGACTCCCTCTATGGCTACACCTTC. Protein product: CALGDSLYGYTF. J is TRBJ1-2 and V is TRBV10-3; D is possibly TRBD1 (5 bases). The V end lost 11 bases, the J end lost 4 bases, and 14 bases lay between the germline ends. The germline gives CDR1 ENHRY, CDR2 SYGVKD. CDR3 size: 12 residues.

This chain joins TRBV10-1 and TRBJ2-3, with 13 positions matching TRBD2. Trimming took 0 bases from V and 1 from J; bases not matched to a gene: 1. The CDR3 spans 17 residues. Germline V gene lookup returns CDR1 WNHNN and CDR2 SYGVQD (reference sequence). In nucleotides, the CDR3 is TGCGCCAGCAGTGAGTCGGGGACTAGCGGGGGCACAGATACGCAGTATTTT. As protein: CASSESGTSGGTDTQYF.

The chain uses TRBV9 and TRBJ2-7; 7 bases map to TRBD1. Trimming cost V 3 bases and J 3 bases; bases outside gene matches: 6. The CDR3 is 14 amino acids. Germline-derived CDR1 and CDR2 are SGDLS and YYNGEE. The CDR3 DNA is TGTGCCAGCAGCGGAAAAGGGGGCCACTACGAGCAGTACTTC. It is translated as CASSGKGGHYEQYF.

A remark on this clone: The germline gene is not matched at one end of the junction; a read error may be the cause. The genes are TRBV15 and TRBJ2-1, with D uncertain. Germline lookup yields CDR1 LNHNV and CDR2 YYDKDF (reference sequence). The CDR3 is made up of 14 amino acids. CDR3 sequence reads: CATSGDISLNEQFF. In nucleotides, the CDR3 is TGTGCCACCAGCGGAGATATTAGTCTCAATGAGCAGTTCTTC.

The chain is built from TRBV29-1 and TRBJ1-2; the D gene is possibly TRBD1 (5 bases). Germline V gene data show CDR1 as SQVTM and CDR2 as ANQGSEA. CDR3 size: 11 residues. The V end lost 7 bases, the J end lost 6 bases, and 12 bases lay between the germline ends. The CDR3 DNA is TGCAGCGGAGGGGAGGTAAATGGCTACACCTTC. Residues: CSGGEVNGYTF.

The chain couples TRBV30 to TRBJ2-5; weak D call: TRBD1 (7 bases). This CDR3 contains 15 residues. Germline CDR1 and CDR2: GTSNPN and SVGIG (reference sequence). V lost 1 base to trimming and J lost 4 bases, with 16 bases between them. This CDR3 reads CAWSGVAGGLETQYF. The DNA of the CDR3 is TGTGCCTGGAGTGGGGTAGCAGGGGGACTAGAGACCCAGTACTTC.